This T cell receptor (beta chain) derives from a study of beta chain features in type 1 diabetes. Study-wide findings and caveats: A cDNA-based sequencing approach could over-represent cells with high TCR expression. Insertion counts at VDJ junctions were lower in type 1 diabetes patients, who also showed more deletions there. All four CD4+ subsets of Type 1 diabetes patients contained TCRB CDR3s that were moderately but significantly shorter. Naive, central memory and Treg TCRB repertoires appeared more alike in patients than in healthy donors.

On this clone: Its antigen remains unknown.

V was pared by 4 bases and J by 9 bases, with 13 bases of the junction left unmatched. The CDR3 totals 15 residues. Per the germline V gene, CDR1 is SGHTA and CDR2 is FQGNSA. The investigators reverse transcribed all of the isolated RNA, so they sequenced expressed TCRB transcripts. The assay was immunoSEQ multiplex PCR, and TCRdb's table has in-frame clones only and misses some. The profile shows around 340,000 clones, 20% of them singletons. Specimen: naive CD4+ T cells from blood. The rearrangement links TRBV7-2 to TRBJ2-7, with 9 bases lining up with TRBD1. This TCR derives from a woman aged 18-29 years in good health. CDR3 protein: CASSSIGQGTLGQYF. In DNA form, the CDR3 reads TGTGCCAGCAGCTCCATTGGACAGGGGACCCTTGGGCAGTACTTC. The whole variable domain, remainder taken from reference TRBV7-2 and TRBJ2-7, is GAGVSQSPSNKVTEKGKDVELRCDPISGHTALYWYRQSLGQGLEFLIYFQGNSAPDKSGLPSDRFSAERTGGSVSTLTIQRTQQEDSAVYLCASSSIGQGTLGQYFGPGTRLTVT.